Listed below are T cell receptor beta chains from one sample, sequenced in a study of cytomegalovirus exposure and HLA in healthy donors. Repertoires were generated with immunoSEQ multiplex PCR, while TCRdb's copy carries only in-frame clones and drops some. The sample carries about 150,000 clones, approximately 74% recorded once. The sample was PBMCs. The receptors derive from a man aged 25 to 40 in good health and CMV-seronegative. Each CDR3 is given with its conserved first and last residue. The D gene is left open where the match is weak. Some rows have no size entry. The others give once, few or many, or a class for an expanded clone.

CDR3 DNA	CDR3 protein	V gene	D gene	clone size	J gene
TGTGCCAGCAGCTTCCCCTGGGGAGCGCCCACAGATACGCAGTATTTT	CASSFPWGAPTDTQYF	TRBV9	NA	NA	TRBJ2-3
TGTGCCAGCAGCTCCCGGACAGGGACGAATGAGCAGTTCTTC	CASSSRTGTNEQFF	TRBV7-2	TRBD1	NA	TRBJ2-1
TGTGCCAGCAGCTTAGCGGGGCTAGCGGGGCAAACCGGGGAGCTGTTTTTT	CASSLAGLAGQTGELFF	TRBV7-2	TRBD2	few	TRBJ2-2
TGTGCCAGCAGCTCCCGTGGGACAGGAACCTACGAGCAGTACTTC	CASSSRGTGTYEQYF	TRBV9	TRBD1	NA	TRBJ2-7
TGTGCCAGCAGCCTAGTGGAGCCGGGAATGAGCACTGAAGCTTTCTTT	CASSLVEPGMSTEAFF	TRBV16	NA	NA	TRBJ1-1
TGTGCCAGCAGCTTAGGCAGGACTGAAGCTTTCTTT	CASSLGRTEAFF	TRBV7-9	NA	NA	TRBJ1-1
TGTGCCAGCAGCCAGACAGGCTACGAGCAGTACTTC	CASSQTGYEQYF	TRBV11-3	NA	once	TRBJ2-7
TGTGCCAGCAGCCGACAGGGGGATAATTCCTACGAGCAGTACTTC	CASSRQGDNSYEQYF	TRBV7-9	TRBD1	NA	TRBJ2-7
TGTGCCAGCAGTGAATCGGGGGGCTACACCTTC	CASSESGGYTF	TRBV6-1	NA	NA	TRBJ1-2
TGTGCCAGCAGCTTACGACAGGGGGGCCACTACACCTTC	CASSLRQGGHYTF	TRBV7-3	TRBD1	NA	TRBJ1-2
TGTGCCAGCAGCTTAGTTCCCGGGGGTAATGGCGAAAACACCATATATTTT	CASSLVPGGNGENTIYF	TRBV11-2	NA	NA	TRBJ1-3
TGTGCCAGCAGCGTAATTGGGACAGGCGGATCTGGAAACACCATATATTTT	CASSVIGTGGSGNTIYF	TRBV9	TRBD1	NA	TRBJ1-3
TGCGCCAGCAAACTCGGACAGGGATCGAACACTGAAGCTTTCTTT	CASKLGQGSNTEAFF	TRBV5-1	TRBD1	NA	TRBJ1-1
TGCAGCGTGAAGGACAGAAACTATGGCTACACCTTC	CSVKDRNYGYTF	TRBV29-1	NA	NA	TRBJ1-2
TGTGCCAGCAGCTTTCGCCTTGGAGGGGAGGTGGCCACTGAAGCTTTCTTT	CASSFRLGGEVATEAFF	TRBV5-6	NA	NA	TRBJ1-1
TGTGCCAGCAGCCCCCTAGCGGGAAGCTACAATGAGCAGTTCTTC	CASSPLAGSYNEQFF	TRBV7-8	TRBD2	NA	TRBJ2-1
TGTGCCAGCTCACCACCGGCAGGGGCTAACTATGGCTACACCTTC	CASSPPAGANYGYTF	TRBV18	NA	NA	TRBJ1-2
TGTGCCAGCAGCCTGACCGGGACTAGGCCCTACAATGAGCAGTTCTTC	CASSLTGTRPYNEQFF	TRBV11-1	TRBD2	NA	TRBJ2-1
TGTGCCAGCAGCATTGACAGTGGAAACACCATATATTTT	CASSIDSGNTIYF	TRBV13	NA	few	TRBJ1-3
TGTGCCAGCAGTTTCCCCACAGGAGCTAACTATGGCTACACCTTC	CASSFPTGANYGYTF	TRBV28	NA	NA	TRBJ1-2
TGTGCCAGCACCCCTGCCGGGACAGGGTTCCCCACTGAAGCTTTCTTT	CASTPAGTGFPTEAFF	TRBV28	TRBD1	NA	TRBJ1-1
TGTGCCAGCAGGACACAGGGGTCTGAGGGCTACACCTTC	CASRTQGSEGYTF	TRBV6-6	TRBD1	NA	TRBJ1-2